Presented here are 15 T cell receptor beta chains from one specimen sequenced in a study of blood T cells in healthy people across ages. It was with a sample-barcoded 5' primer and a J-beta primer mix that a second PCR of roughly 7 to 12 cycles was run. In TCRdb, the 5' RACE reads were re-called with MiXCR into one record per CDR3 protein. The sample lists about 730,000 distinct CDR3 sequences; roughly two fifths were seen once. Source material: blood. All receptors derive from a woman aged 55-69 years in good health.

Only a few counts were recorded for this clonotype. The chain links TRBV3-1 to TRBJ2-1; no clear D gene. CDR1 is LGHDT and CDR2 is YNNKEL in the germline V gene (reference sequence). CDR3 length: 13 residues. The V and J ends lost 2 bases and 8 bases respectively, with 10 bases between them. CDR3 bases: TGTGCCAGCAGCCAAATCGGATCGGATGAGCAGTTCTTC. Its protein is CASSQIGSDEQFF.

The chain employs TRBV2 and TRBJ2-1; D call uncertain. The V and J ends lost 3 bases and 6 bases respectively, with 9 bases between them. The CDR3 is 13 amino acids. Germline V lookup: CDR1 SNHLY, CDR2 FYNNEI. The DNA for the CDR3 is TGTGCCAGCAGTGAGGGTATGCCCAATGAGCAGTTCTTC. Protein sequence: CASSEGMPNEQFF.

The table lists this clonotype with many counts. V usage is TRBV12-3 or TRBV12-4 and J usage is TRBJ2-1, with 13 bases aligning to TRBD2. The CDR3 has 22 residues. V trimming: 6 bases; J trimming: 0 bases; junction bases outside the gene matches: 20. CDR3 in DNA: TGTGCCAGCAGACTGTCACGGGCCCCGGGACTAGCGGGGACCAGCTCCTACAATGAGCAGTTCTTC. Amino acids: CASRLSRAPGLAGTSSYNEQFF.

With regard to this clonotype: A much larger clone lies one base from this, so it may be a read error. The chain couples TRBV7-8 to TRBJ2-1; 15 nucleotides match TRBD2. The DNA matches TRBJ2-7 better at its end, which makes the J call doubtful. The length of the CDR3 is 19 residues. Germline V gives CDR1 SGHVS, CDR2 FQNEAQ. For the CDR3, the DNA is TGTGCCAGCAGCTTTGGACTAGCGGGGGGGCTAAGGTCCTACAATGAGCAGTACTTC. Translation: CASSFGLAGGLRSYNEQYF.

The genes are TRBV6-1 and TRBJ2-1, with D maybe TRBD2 (5 bases). The V gene lost 3 bases and the J gene lost 6 bases, with 12 bases spanning the gap. The CDR3 has 14 amino acids. Germline lookup yields CDR1 MNHNS and CDR2 SASEGT. The DNA for the CDR3 is TGTGCCAGCAGTGATACCAGCGGAATCAATGAGCAGTTCTTC. Encoded protein: CASSDTSGINEQFF.

The rearrangement links TRBV24-1 to TRBJ2-5; a weak D match, TRBD2 (6 bases). The J call could be wrong; TRBJ2-7 is a better fit for the DNA end. There are 13 residues in the CDR3. Germline CDR1 is KGHDR and CDR2 is SFDVKD. The CDR3 bases are TGTGCCACCAGTGGCGGGGCCGGCGACGAGCAGTACTTC. This sequence encodes CATSGGAGDEQYF.

This clonotype was observed a handful of times. The chain links TRBV5-1 to TRBJ1-2; 9 bases fit TRBD1. The V gene end was trimmed by 4 bases and the J gene end by 7 bases; junction bases not matched to a gene: 8. Germline V gives CDR1 SGHRS, CDR2 YFSETQ. CDR3 length: 14 amino acids. The DNA for the CDR3 is TGCGCCAGCAGCAATCTACAGGGGGCGCTTGGCTACACCTTC. This codes for CASSNLQGALGYTF.

The chain employs TRBV7-3 and TRBJ2-2, with TRBD1 identical over 11 bases. This CDR3 region has 17 residues. Germline CDR1 reads SGHTA; CDR2 reads FQGTGA. The J segment lost 5 bases and the V segment lost 2 bases, leaving 7 bases of the junction unmatched. In DNA form, the CDR3 reads TGTGCCAGCAGCTTACACTGGGGACAGGGGGGAACCGGGGAGCTGTTTTTT. It encodes CASSLHWGQGGTGELFF.

The chain joins TRBV3-1 to TRBJ2-1; TRBD2 agrees at 8 bases. Germline values: CDR1 LGHDT, CDR2 YNNKEL (reference sequence). With V trimmed by 3 bases and J by 7 bases, 11 bases remained unmatched. The CDR3 loop spans 16 amino acids. DNA of the CDR3: TGTGCCAGCAGCCAGTTGGGTCGGGGGGGGAGAAATGAGCAGTTCTTC. This codes for CASSQLGRGGRNEQFF.

Comment on this clonotype: This may be a read error: a much more frequent sequence differs by one nucleotide. V is TRBV10-1 and J is TRBJ2-5; TRBD2 is a possible D gene (6 bases). The CDR3 contains 13 residues. CDR1 is WNHNN and CDR2 is SYGVQD in the germline V gene (reference sequence). V was cut by 6 bases and J by 1 base, with 9 bases left in between. The CDR3: CASRGTFQETQYF. The CDR3 DNA follows: TGCGCCAGCAGGGGGACTTTCCAAGAGACCCAGTACTTC.

The chain uses TRBV18 and TRBJ1-4, with D maybe TRBD1 (5 bases). CDR3 length: 15 amino acids. Germline V gives CDR1 KGHSH, CDR2 LQKENI. The V end was cut by 3 bases, the J end by 8 bases, with 16 bases between. This chain's CDR3 is CASSPFEGRDEKLFF. The CDR3 nucleotides are TGTGCCAGCTCACCGTTCGAAGGGAGGGACGAAAAACTGTTTTTT.

This chain uses TRBV20-1 with TRBJ1-5; D ambiguous. Trimming took off 6 bases at V and 7 bases at J, with 19 bases between the two ends. This CDR3 spans 14 amino acids. Germline-derived CDR1 and CDR2 are DFQATT and SNEGSKA (reference sequence). The CDR3 DNA reads TGCAGTGCACCGAGTGGGAACCCCGCGCAGCCCCAGCATTTT. Amino acid sequence: CSAPSGNPAQPQHF.

There are a few counts of this clonotype. The chain couples TRBV3-1 to TRBJ2-3; 15 bases fit TRBD2. The V gene end was trimmed by 4 bases and the J gene end by 4 bases; junction bases not matched to a gene: 6. This CDR3 has 17 amino acids. Germline assignment: CDR1 LGHDT and CDR2 YNNKEL (reference sequence). The CDR3: CASSPRTSGGAPDTQYF. Here the CDR3 DNA reads TGTGCCAGCAGCCCGAGGACTAGCGGGGGGGCCCCAGATACGCAGTATTTT.

This clonotype was counted many times. The rearrangement links TRBV29-1 to TRBJ2-3; D ambiguous. The germline V gene has CDR1 SQVTM and CDR2 ANQGSEA. The ends were cut back, 1 base at V and 3 bases at J, with 14 bases in the middle. The CDR3 runs 15 residues. The CDR3 DNA reads as TGCAGCGTTGAAGCAAGGCTGGTTAGTACAGATACGCAGTATTTT. It codes for CSVEARLVSTDTQYF.

This chain uses TRBV15 with TRBJ2-7; TRBD2 agrees at 10 bases. V shed 1 base, J shed 5 bases, and the junction held 5 bases outside the gene matches. This CDR3 spans 15 amino acids. CDR1 and CDR2 (germline): LNHNV, YYDKDF (reference sequence). The CDR3 nucleotides read TGTGCCACCAGCAGAGCGACTAGCGGGTCCAACGAGCAGTACTTC. This sequence encodes CATSRATSGSNEQYF. Full variable domain (remainder filled in from reference TRBV15 and TRBJ2-7): DAMVIQNPRYQVTQFGKPVTLSCSQTLNHNVMYWYQQKSSQAPKLLFHYYDKDFNNEADTPDNFQSRRPNTSFCFLDIRSPGLGDTAMYLCATSRATSGSNEQYFGPGTRLTVT.